This TCR beta chain was observed in a study of blood T cell repertoires in COVID-19. The germline CDR1 and CDR2 sequences are MNHNY and SVGAGI (reference sequence). This CDR3 has 13 residues. The V and J ends lost 4 bases and 0 bases respectively, with 3 bases between them. The table came from immunoSEQ multiplex PCR; TCRdb's copy has only in-frame clones and leaves some out. Altogether 440,000 or so clones are present, approximately 91% being singletons, with the ten largest covering 1.5% to 1.8%. The sequencing input was peripheral blood. This rearrangement joins TRBV6-6 to TRBJ2-2; D is unclear. The sequence was obtained from a woman aged 40-49 years with COVID-19, enrolled during active disease. The CDR3 nucleotides read TGTGCCAGCAGTTCCTCGAACACCGGGGAGCTGTTTTTT. Protein product: CASSSSNTGELFF.